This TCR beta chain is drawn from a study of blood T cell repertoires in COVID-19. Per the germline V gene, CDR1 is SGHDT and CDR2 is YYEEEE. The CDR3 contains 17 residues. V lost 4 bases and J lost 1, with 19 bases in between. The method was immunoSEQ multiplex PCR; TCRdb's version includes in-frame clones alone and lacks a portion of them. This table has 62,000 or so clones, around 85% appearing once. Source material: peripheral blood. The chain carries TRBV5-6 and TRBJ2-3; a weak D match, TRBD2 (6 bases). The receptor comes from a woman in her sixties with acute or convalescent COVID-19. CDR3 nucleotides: TGTGCCAGCAGCCCACTAGGAGGGCGATTGGGCACAGATACGCAGTATTTT. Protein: CASSPLGGRLGTDTQYF. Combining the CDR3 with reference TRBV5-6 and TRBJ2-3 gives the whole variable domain DAGVTQSPTHLIKTRGQQVTLRCSPKSGHDTVSWYQQALGQGPQFIFQYYEEEERQRGNFPDRFSGHQFPNYSSELNVNALLLGDSALYLCASSPLGGRLGTDTQYFGPGTRLTVL.